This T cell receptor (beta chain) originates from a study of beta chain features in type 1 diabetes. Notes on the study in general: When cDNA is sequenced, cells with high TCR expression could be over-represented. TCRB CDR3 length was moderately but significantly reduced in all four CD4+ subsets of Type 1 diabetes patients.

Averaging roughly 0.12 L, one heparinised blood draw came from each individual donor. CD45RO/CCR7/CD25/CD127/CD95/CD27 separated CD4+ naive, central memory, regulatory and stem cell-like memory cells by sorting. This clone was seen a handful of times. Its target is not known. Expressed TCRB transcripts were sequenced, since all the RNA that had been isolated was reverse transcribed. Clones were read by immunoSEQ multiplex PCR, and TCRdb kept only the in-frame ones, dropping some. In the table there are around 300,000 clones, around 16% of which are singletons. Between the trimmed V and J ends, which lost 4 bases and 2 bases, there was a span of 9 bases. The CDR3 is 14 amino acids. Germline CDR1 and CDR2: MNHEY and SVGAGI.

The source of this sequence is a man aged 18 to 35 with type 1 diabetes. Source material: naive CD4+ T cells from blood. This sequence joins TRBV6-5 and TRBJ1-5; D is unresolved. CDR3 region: CASSSLSGNQPQHF. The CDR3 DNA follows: TGTGCCAGCAGTTCCCTGTCCGGCAATCAGCCCCAGCATTTT.